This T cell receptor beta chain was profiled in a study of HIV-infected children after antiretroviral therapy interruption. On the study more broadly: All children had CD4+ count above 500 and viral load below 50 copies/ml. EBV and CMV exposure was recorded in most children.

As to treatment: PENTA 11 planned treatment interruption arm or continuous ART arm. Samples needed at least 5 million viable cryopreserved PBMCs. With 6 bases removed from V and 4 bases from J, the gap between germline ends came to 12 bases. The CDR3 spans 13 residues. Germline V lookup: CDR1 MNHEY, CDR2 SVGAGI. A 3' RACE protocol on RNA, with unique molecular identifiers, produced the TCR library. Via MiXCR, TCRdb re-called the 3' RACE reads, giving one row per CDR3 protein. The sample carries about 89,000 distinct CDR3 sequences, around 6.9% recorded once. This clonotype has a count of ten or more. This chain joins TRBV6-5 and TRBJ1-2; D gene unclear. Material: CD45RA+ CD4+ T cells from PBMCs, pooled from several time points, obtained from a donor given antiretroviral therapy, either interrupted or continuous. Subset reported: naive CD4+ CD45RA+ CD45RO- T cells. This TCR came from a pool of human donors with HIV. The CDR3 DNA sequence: TGTGCCAGCAGCCCGACGGGCAGCTATGGCTACACCTTC. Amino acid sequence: CASSPTGSYGYTF.